Below are 4 T cell receptor beta chains sequenced from a single sample in a study of T cells in Graves' hyperthyroidism and ophthalmopathy. TCR beta CDR3 sequences were amplified from RNA transcripts. The primer set for the first-round RT-PCR of the TCR CDR3 was HTBI. Via MiXCR, TCRdb re-called the multiplex PCR reads, giving one row per CDR3 protein. The sample holds 460,000 or so distinct CDR3 sequences; under 15% are singletons and the top ten take over 15%. The sample consisted of blood. The receptors shown here come from a woman aged 18-29 years with Graves' hyperthyroidism.

This clonotype occurred many times. The chain carries TRBV12-3 or TRBV12-4 and TRBJ2-1, with 8 bases lining up with TRBD2. CDR3 length: 15 amino acids. V shed 6 bases and J 8 bases; nucleotides not matched to a gene: 12. The CDR3 protein is CASSRPDGRGDEQFF. The CDR3 region has the DNA TGTGCCAGCAGCCGACCGGACGGGAGGGGCGATGAGCAGTTCTTC.

In this sample, this clonotype turned up many times. The chain has TRBV6-1 and TRBJ2-1; TRBD1 might be the D (6 bases). The CDR3 is 15 amino acids. Germline assignment: CDR1 MNHNS and CDR2 SASEGT. The V gene lost 0 bases and the J gene lost 9 bases, with 15 bases spanning the gap. DNA of the CDR3: TGTGCCAGCAGTGAAGCCAGGCTTACAGGGAGTGAGCAGTTCTTC. Its translation: CASSEARLTGSEQFF.

This clonotype was counted a few times. The chain carries TRBV6-1 and TRBJ2-7, with D perhaps TRBD2 (6 bases). The V gene's germline CDR1 is MNHNS and CDR2 SASEGT. The CDR3 runs to 14 residues. The ends were cut back, 2 bases at V and 5 bases at J, with 13 bases in the middle. As DNA, the CDR3 is TGTGCCAGCAGTGAAAAGGCGCGGGGCGACGAGCAGTACTTC. Translation: CASSEKARGDEQYF.

This clonotype has ten or more counts. The chain couples TRBV7-8 to TRBJ1-4; D remains unclear. The CDR3 extends over 15 amino acids. V lost 1 base, J lost 7 bases, and 13 bases lay in between. Germline assignment: CDR1 SGHVS and CDR2 FQNEAQ. DNA of the CDR3: TGTGCCAGCAGCTTAGATGCGGGGTCGAGTGAAAAACTGTTTTTT. It codes for CASSLDAGSSEKLFF.